This T cell receptor beta chain was recorded in a study of T cell responses to AZD1222 COVID-19 vaccine. Study background: Doses given second, at about 4 or about 12 weeks, were pooled. General study points: Increased Spike-specific TCR breadth and depth were observed after two AZD1222 doses.

In germline, CDR1 is WSHSY, CDR2 SAAADI. V was shortened by 3 bases and J by 5 bases, with 20 bases between the two germline ends. This CDR3 comprises 16 residues. Regarding this clone: Its antigen is currently unknown.

Method: immunoSEQ multiplex PCR; TCRdb's copy keeps in-frame clones and lacks some. The table has some 130,000 clones, more than 85% seen once. V is TRBV10-2 and J is TRBJ2-7, with D possibly TRBD2 on 5 matching bases. The clonotype was recovered from an adult in good health. The sample was peripheral blood, taken on day 0 of AZD1222 vaccination. In nucleotides, the CDR3 is TGCGCCAGCAGTGAACCTCCGGGATTCTCAGGAAACGAGCAGTACTTC. The encoded protein is CASSEPPGFSGNEQYF.